This section outlines one T cell receptor (beta chain) sequence together with its context. What it recognizes is unknown. This record belongs to a study of OX40 agonist ivuxolimab in advanced cancers. For the study at large: Patients received ivuxolimab, an intravenous treatment, every 2 weeks at 0.01 to 10 mg/kg.

Overall study results and limits: CD4+ T cells averaged fewer expanded clones than CD8+ T cells.

Per the germline V gene, CDR1 is SNHLY and CDR2 is FYNNEI. V dropped 0 bases and J dropped 8 bases, with 11 bases sitting between them. This CDR3 is built from 14 residues. The protocol was immunoSEQ multiplex PCR, while the TCRdb copy is restricted to in-frame clones and leaves out a portion. Of about 49,000 clones detected, 88% appear once; the ten largest clones hold 1.1%. The chain employs TRBV2 and TRBJ2-1, with D possibly being TRBD1 or TRBD2 (5 bases each). The origin of this receptor is an adult with an advanced solid tumor such as melanoma, head and neck, liver or kidney cancer. The specimen was CD4+ or CD8+ T cells sorted from blood, collected in a trial of the OX40 agonist ivuxolimab. Here the CDR3 reads CASSEAVGVDEQFF. CDR3 DNA: TGTGCCAGCAGTGAAGCAGTGGGGGTTGATGAGCAGTTCTTC.